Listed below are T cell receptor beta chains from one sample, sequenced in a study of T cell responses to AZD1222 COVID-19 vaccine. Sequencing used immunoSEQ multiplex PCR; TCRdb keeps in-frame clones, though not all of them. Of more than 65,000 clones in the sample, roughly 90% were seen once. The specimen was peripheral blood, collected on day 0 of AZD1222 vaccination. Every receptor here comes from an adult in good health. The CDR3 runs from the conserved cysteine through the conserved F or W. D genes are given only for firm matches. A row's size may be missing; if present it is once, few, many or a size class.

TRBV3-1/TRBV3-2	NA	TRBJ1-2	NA	CASSQGHYGYTF	TGTGCCAGCAGCCAGGGACACTATGGCTACACCTTC
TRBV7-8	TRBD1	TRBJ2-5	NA	CASSSWTGGGETQYF	TGTGCCAGCAGCTCCTGGACAGGTGGGGGAGAGACCCAGTACTTC
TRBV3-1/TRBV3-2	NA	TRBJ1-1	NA	CASRSGQKAFF	TGTGCCAGCAGAAGCGGACAGAAAGCTTTCTTT
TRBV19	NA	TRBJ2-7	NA	CASNKGGLDEQYF	TGTGCCAGTAACAAGGGGGGGTTGGACGAGCAGTACTTC
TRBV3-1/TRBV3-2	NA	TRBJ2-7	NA	CASSQDKKANTYEQYF	TGTGCCAGCAGCCAAGATAAGAAGGCCAATACCTACGAGCAGTACTTC
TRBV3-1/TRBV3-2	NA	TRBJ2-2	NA	CASSPALGGTGELFF	TGTGCCAGCAGCCCCGCTTTAGGGGGCACCGGGGAGCTGTTTTTT
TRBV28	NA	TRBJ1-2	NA	CASSPVKGYGYTF	TGTGCCAGCAGCCCCGTAAAGGGATATGGCTACACCTTC
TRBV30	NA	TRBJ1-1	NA	CAWSSPRGLGSEAFF	TGTGCCTGGAGTTCCCCACGGGGGCTTGGTTCTGAAGCTTTCTTT
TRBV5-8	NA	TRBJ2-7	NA	CASSLEPSSSYEQYF	TGTGCCAGCAGCTTGGAGCCATCATCCTCCTACGAGCAGTACTTC
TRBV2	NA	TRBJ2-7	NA	CASTLGETYEQYF	TGTGCCAGCACTCTTGGGGAGACCTACGAGCAGTACTTC
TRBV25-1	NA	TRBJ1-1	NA	CASSESTARLFF	TGTGCCAGCAGTGAATCGACAGCCCGACTATTCTTT
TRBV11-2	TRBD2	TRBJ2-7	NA	CASSLLGGSSYEQYF	TGTGCCAGCAGCCTTTTGGGGGGGAGCTCCTACGAGCAGTACTTC
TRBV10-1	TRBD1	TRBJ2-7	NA	CASGTGIEQYF	TGCGCCAGCGGGACAGGGATCGAGCAGTACTTC
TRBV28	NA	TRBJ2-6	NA	CASSLRISGANVLTF	TGTGCCAGCAGTTTGAGGATCTCTGGGGCCAACGTCCTGACTTTC
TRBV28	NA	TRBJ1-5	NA	CASSQGTYSNQPQHF	TGTGCCAGCAGCCAGGGGACATATAGCAATCAGCCCCAGCATTTT
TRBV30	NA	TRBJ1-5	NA	CAWSVQDGQPQHF	TGTGCCTGGAGTGTACAGGATGGTCAGCCCCAGCATTTT
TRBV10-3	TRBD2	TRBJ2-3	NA	CAISVGTSMSDTQYF	TGTGCCATCAGTGTAGGGACTAGCATGTCAGATACGCAGTATTTT
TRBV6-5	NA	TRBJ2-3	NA	CASRFSPTDTQYF	TGTGCCAGCAGATTTAGCCCCACAGATACGCAGTATTTT
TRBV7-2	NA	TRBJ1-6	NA	CASSPDFNNSPLHF	TGTGCCAGCAGCCCAGATTTCAATAATTCACCCCTCCACTTT
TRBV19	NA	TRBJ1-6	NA	CASQSQFYNSPLHF	TGTGCCAGTCAAAGCCAATTTTATAATTCACCCCTCCACTTT
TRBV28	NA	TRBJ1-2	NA	CASSLEGERYGYTF	TGTGCCAGCAGTTTAGAAGGGGAGAGGTATGGCTACACCTTC
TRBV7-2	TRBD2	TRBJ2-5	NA	CASSLRLAVGETQYF	TGTGCCAGCAGCTTAAGACTAGCGGTTGGAGAGACCCAGTACTTC
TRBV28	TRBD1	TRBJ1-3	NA	CASSPDRSSGNTIYF	TGTGCCAGCAGCCCGGACAGGAGCTCTGGAAACACCATATATTTT
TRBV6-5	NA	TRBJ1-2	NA	CASSYSGQDYRGYTF	TGTGCCAGCAGTTACTCGGGGCAGGATTATCGTGGCTACACCTTC
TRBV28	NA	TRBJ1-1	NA	CASTQGLTEAFF	TGTGCCAGCACCCAGGGCCTCACTGAAGCTTTCTTT
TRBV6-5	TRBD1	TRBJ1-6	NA	CASRAGGFSPLHF	TGTGCCAGCAGAGCAGGGGGCTTTTCACCCCTCCACTTT
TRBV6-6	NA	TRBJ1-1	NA	CASRDRAPNTEAFF	TGTGCCAGCAGGGATCGGGCCCCGAACACTGAAGCTTTCTTT
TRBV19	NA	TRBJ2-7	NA	CASSAFEAYEQYF	TGTGCCAGTAGTGCCTTCGAGGCCTACGAGCAGTACTTC
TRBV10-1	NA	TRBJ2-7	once	CASSEPSTGNYEQYF	TGCGCCAGCAGTGAGCCATCGACGGGAAACTACGAGCAGTACTTC
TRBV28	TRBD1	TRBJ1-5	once	CASSTHRGNQPQHF	TGTGCCAGCAGCACTCACAGGGGAAATCAGCCCCAGCATTTT
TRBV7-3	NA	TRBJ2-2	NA	CASSSTETGELFF	TGTGCCAGCAGCTCGACAGAGACCGGGGAGCTGTTTTTT
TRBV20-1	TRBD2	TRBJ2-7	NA	CSASLAGERSSYEQYF	TGCAGTGCTAGTTTGGCGGGGGAACGAAGCTCCTACGAGCAGTACTTC
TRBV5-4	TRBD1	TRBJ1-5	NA	CASSLGGGTGRDQPQHF	TGTGCCAGCAGCTTGGGAGGGGGGACAGGGCGCGATCAGCCCCAGCATTTT
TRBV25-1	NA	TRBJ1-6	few	CASLGVERSPLHF	TGTGCCAGCCTCGGGGTCGAGAGATCACCCCTCCACTTT
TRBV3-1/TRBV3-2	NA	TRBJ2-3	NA	CASSRTLGTDTQYF	TGTGCCAGCAGCCGTACTCTGGGGACAGATACGCAGTATTTT